In its sample, the clone carrying this T cell receptor beta chain was seen a few times. Its antigen remains unknown. Points from the study as a whole: Tumor Treg TCRs overlapped most with tumor naive CD4+ cells.

The CDR3 sequence is 14 residues long. V was clipped by 5 bases and J by 3 bases, with 13 bases between them. Per germline, CDR1 SEHNR and CDR2 FQNEAQ (reference sequence). Full-length variable regions came from constant-region reverse primers plus semi-nested Nested Universal Primer A PCR. TCRdb independently ran MiXCR on the 5' RACE reads; one entry per CDR3 protein. The repertoire holds 53,000 or so distinct CDR3 sequences, roughly a quarter seen once, with about 3% in the top ten. The specimen sequenced was tumor-infiltrating naive CD4+ T cells sorted from the breast tumor. Stated subset: naive CD4+ T cells, CD4+CD45RA+CD25-. The V gene is TRBV7-9, the J gene TRBJ1-1, with D unresolved. This receptor was identified in a female donor with breast cancer. DNA for the CDR3: TGTGCCAGCAGCCTTTCGTACGGATACACTGAAGCTTTCTTT. Translating it yields CASSLSYGYTEAFF.